This T cell receptor (beta chain) was identified in a study of OX40 agonist ivuxolimab in advanced cancers. Study at large: Those enrolled were around 87% male, with a mean age of around 60 years and ages from 23 to 79. A partial response was reached by three patients: one with hepatocellular carcinoma and two with cutaneous melanoma.

The protocol was immunoSEQ multiplex PCR, while the TCRdb copy is restricted to in-frame clones and leaves out a portion. The sample lists some 61,000 clones; 77% were seen once. The ends were cut back, 5 bases at V and 0 bases at J, with 13 bases in the middle. This CDR3 has 15 amino acids. Germline assignment: CDR1 SGHVS and CDR2 FNYEAQ. Concerning this clone itself: The antigen remains unidentified.

Study-wide results and limits: There was clonal expansion of CD4+ and CD8+ blood T cells by week 6 at 0.1 to 3.0 mg/kg.

The specimen comprised CD4+ or CD8+ T cells sorted from blood, sampled in a trial of the OX40 agonist ivuxolimab. The gene calls are TRBV7-6 and TRBJ1-1; D is perhaps TRBD1 (5 bases). The TCR comes from an adult with an advanced solid tumor such as melanoma, head and neck, liver or kidney cancer. CDR3 protein: CASSRDSSMNTEAFF. The DNA of the CDR3 is TGTGCCAGCAGCCGTGACAGCAGCATGAACACTGAAGCTTTCTTT.